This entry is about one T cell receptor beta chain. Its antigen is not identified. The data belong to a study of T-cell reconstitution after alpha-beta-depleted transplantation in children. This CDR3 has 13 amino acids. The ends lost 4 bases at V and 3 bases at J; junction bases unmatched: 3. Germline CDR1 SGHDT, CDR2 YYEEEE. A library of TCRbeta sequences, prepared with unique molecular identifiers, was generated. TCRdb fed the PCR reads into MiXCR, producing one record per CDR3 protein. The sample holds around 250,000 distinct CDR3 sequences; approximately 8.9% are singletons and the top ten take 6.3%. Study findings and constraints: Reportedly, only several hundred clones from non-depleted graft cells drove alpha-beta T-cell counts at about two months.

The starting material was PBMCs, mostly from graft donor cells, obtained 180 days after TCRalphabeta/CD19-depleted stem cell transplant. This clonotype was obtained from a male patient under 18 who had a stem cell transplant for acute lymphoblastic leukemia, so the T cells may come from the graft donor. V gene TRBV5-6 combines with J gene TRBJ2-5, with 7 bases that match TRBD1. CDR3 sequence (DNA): TGTGCCAGCAGCCAGGGGACAGAAGAGACCCAGTACTTC. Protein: CASSQGTEETQYF.